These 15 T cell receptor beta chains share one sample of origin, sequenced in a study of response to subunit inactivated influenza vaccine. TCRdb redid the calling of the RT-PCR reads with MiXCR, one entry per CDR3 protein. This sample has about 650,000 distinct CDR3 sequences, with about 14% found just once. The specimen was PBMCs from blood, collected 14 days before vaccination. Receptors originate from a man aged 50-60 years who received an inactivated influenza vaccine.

The CDR3 DNA follows: TGCGCCAGCAGCCAAGATCCCCTCGGCTATGAGCAGTTCTTC. Encoded protein: CASSQDPLGYEQFF. This chain links TRBV4-1 with TRBJ2-1; D call uncertain. Per the germline V gene, CDR1 is MGHRA and CDR2 is YSYEKL. The CDR3 runs 14 residues. Trimming stripped 0 bases from V and 8 bases from J, with 11 bases between.

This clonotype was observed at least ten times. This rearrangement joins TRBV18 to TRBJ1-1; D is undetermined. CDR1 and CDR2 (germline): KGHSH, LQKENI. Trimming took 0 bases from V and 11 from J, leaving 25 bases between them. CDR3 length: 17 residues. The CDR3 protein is CASSPPVGDLRPPRAFF. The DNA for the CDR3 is TGTGCCAGCTCACCACCTGTTGGGGATCTTAGGCCCCCTAGGGCTTTCTTT.

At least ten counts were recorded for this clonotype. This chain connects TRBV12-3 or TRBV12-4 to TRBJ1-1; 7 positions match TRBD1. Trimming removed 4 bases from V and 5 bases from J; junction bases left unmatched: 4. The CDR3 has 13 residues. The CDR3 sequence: CASSYTGDTEAFF. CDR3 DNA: TGTGCCAGCAGTTACACAGGGGATACTGAAGCTTTCTTT.

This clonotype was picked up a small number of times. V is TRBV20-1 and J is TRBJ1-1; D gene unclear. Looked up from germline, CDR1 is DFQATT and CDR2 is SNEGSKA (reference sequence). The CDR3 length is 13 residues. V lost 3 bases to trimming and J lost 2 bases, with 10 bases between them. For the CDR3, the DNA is TGCAGTGCTAGCGACATTCAAAACACTGAAGCTTTCTTT. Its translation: CSASDIQNTEAFF.

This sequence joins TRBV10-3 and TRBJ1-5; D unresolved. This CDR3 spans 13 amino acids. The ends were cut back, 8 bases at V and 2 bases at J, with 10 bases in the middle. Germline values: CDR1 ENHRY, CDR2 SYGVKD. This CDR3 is CAIRSFGNQPQHF. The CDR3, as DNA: TGTGCCATCCGGAGTTTTGGCAATCAGCCCCAGCATTTT.

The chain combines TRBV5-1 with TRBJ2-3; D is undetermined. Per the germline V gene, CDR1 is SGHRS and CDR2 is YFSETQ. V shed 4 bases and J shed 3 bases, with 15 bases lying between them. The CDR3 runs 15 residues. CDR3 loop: CASSTASGSTDTQYF. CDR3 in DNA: TGCGCCAGCAGCACCGCCTCGGGCTCGACAGATACGCAGTATTTT.

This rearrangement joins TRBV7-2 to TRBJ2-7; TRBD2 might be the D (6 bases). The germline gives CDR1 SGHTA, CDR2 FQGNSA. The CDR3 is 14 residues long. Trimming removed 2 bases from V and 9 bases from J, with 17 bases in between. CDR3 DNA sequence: TGTGCCAGCAGCTTATCACTAGCCACGCGGTGGCAGTACTTC. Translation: CASSLSLATRWQYF.

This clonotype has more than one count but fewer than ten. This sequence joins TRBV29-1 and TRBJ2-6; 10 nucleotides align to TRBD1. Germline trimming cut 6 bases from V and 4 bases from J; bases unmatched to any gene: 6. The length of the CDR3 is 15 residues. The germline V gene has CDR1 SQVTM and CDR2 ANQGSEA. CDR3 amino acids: CSVRQGARGANVLTF. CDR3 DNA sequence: TGCAGCGTGAGACAGGGGGCGCGGGGGGCCAACGTCCTGACTTTC.

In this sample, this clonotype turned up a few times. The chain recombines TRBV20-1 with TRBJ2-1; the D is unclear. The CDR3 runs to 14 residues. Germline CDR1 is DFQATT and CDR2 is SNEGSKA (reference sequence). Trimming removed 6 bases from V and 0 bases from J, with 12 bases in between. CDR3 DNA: TGCAGTGCAACAGATAGACTCTCCTACAATGAGCAGTTCTTC. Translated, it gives CSATDRLSYNEQFF.

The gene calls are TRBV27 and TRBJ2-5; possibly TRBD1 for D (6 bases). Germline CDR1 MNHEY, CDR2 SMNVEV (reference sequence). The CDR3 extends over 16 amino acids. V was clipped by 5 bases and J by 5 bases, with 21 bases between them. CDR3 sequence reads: CASSPSTGFRYETQYF. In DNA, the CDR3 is TGTGCCAGCAGTCCATCAACAGGGTTTCGGTATGAGACCCAGTACTTC.

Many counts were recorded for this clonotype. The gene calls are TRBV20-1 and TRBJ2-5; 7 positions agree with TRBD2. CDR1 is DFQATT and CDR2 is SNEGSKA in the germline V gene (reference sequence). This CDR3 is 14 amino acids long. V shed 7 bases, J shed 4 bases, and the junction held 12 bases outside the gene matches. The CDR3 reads CSDRPTGGGETQYF. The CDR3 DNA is TGCAGTGACCGCCCGACCGGCGGGGGAGAGACCCAGTACTTC.

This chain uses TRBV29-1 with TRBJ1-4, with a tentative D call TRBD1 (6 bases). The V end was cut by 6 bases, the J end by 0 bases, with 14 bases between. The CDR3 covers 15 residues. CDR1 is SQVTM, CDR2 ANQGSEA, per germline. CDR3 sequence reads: CSVWEGGSTNEKLFF. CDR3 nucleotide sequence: TGCAGCGTCTGGGAGGGGGGCTCAACTAATGAAAAACTGTTTTTT.

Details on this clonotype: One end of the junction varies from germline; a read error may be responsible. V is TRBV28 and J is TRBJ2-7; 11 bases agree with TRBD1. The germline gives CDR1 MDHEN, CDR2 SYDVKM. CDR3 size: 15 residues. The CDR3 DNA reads TGTGCCGGCAGCCCCATAGGACAGGGGGCAGGCGAGCAGTACTTC. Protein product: CAGSPIGQGAGEQYF.

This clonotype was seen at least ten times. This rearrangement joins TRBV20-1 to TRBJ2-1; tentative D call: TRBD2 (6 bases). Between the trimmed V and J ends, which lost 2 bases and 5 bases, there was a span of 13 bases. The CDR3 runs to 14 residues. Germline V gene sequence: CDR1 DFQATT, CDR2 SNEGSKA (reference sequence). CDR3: CSARPSGLDNEQFF. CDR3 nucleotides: TGCAGTGCTAGACCCTCGGGACTCGACAATGAGCAGTTCTTC.

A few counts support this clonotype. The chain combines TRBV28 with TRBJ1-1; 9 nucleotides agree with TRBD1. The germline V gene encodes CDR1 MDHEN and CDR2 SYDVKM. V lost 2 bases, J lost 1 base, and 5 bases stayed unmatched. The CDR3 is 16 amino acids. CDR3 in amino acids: CASSLTQGAGNTEAFF. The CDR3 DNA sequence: TGTGCCAGCAGTTTAACACAGGGGGCGGGGAACACTGAAGCTTTCTTT.